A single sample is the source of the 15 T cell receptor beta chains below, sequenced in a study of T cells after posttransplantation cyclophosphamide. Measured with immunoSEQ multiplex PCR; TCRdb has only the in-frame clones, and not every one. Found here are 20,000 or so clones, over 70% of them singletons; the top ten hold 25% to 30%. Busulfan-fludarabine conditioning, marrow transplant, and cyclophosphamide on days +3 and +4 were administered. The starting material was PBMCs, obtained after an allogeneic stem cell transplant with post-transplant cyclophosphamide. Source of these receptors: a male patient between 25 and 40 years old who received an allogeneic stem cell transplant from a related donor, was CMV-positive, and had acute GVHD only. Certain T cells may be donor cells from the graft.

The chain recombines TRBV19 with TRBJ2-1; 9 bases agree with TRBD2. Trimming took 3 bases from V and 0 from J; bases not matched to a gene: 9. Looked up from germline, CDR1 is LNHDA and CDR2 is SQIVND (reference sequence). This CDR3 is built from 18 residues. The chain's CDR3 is CASSIGASGAYSYNEQFF. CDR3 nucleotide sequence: TGTGCCAGTAGTATCGGGGCTAGCGGGGCCTACTCCTACAATGAGCAGTTCTTC.

The DNA of the CDR3 is TGCGCCAGCAGTCAGTTGCCGCCTCGGACAACAAGCAATCAGCCCCAGCATTTT. Translating it yields CASSQLPPRTTSNQPQHF. The chain links TRBV23-1 to TRBJ1-5, with D perhaps matching TRBD1 (5 bases). TRBV23-1 is an ORF for which the function is uncertain. Trimming removed 3 bases from V and 1 base from J, with 19 bases in between. This CDR3 has 18 residues.

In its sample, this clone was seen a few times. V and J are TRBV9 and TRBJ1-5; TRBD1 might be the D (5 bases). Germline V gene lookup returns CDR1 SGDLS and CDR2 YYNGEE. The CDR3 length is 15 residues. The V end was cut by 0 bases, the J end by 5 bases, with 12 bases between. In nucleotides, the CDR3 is TGTGCCAGCAGCGTAGTCAGGGAGGGCCATCAGCCCCAGCATTTT. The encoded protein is CASSVVREGHQPQHF. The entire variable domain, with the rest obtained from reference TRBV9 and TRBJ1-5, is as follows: DSGVTQTPKHLITATGQRVTLRCSPRSGDLSVYWYQQSLDQGLQFLIQYYNGEERAKGNILERFSAQQFPDLHSELNLSSLELGDSALYFCASSVVREGHQPQHFGDGTRLSIL.

CDR3 bases: TGCGCCAGCAGCTTGGCCGGCGGGGTTACTTACAATGAGCAGTTCTTC. Protein sequence: CASSLAGGVTYNEQFF. The chain combines TRBV5-1 with TRBJ2-1, with a weak D call TRBD2 (6 bases). Germline V gives CDR1 SGHRS, CDR2 YFSETQ. V was pared by 0 bases and J by 4 bases, with 14 bases between. CDR3 size: 16 residues.

CDR3 in amino acids: CASSVGRGPGETQYF. In nucleotides, the CDR3 is TGTGCCAGCAGCGTAGGCAGGGGGCCCGGAGAGACCCAGTACTTC. This chain joins TRBV9 and TRBJ2-5; 8 bases match TRBD1. This CDR3 is built from 15 residues. Trimming took 0 bases from V and 4 from J; bases not matched to a gene: 5. Germline values: CDR1 SGDLS, CDR2 YYNGEE.

The CDR3 DNA sequence: TGTGCCAGCAGCCACAGGGTCTATGGCTACACCTTC. It specifies CASSHRVYGYTF. The gene calls are TRBV7-6 and TRBJ1-2, with D maybe TRBD1 (6 bases). Trimming took off 5 bases at V and 4 bases at J, with 8 bases between the two ends. Germline values: CDR1 SGHVS, CDR2 FNYEAQ. CDR3 size: 12 residues.

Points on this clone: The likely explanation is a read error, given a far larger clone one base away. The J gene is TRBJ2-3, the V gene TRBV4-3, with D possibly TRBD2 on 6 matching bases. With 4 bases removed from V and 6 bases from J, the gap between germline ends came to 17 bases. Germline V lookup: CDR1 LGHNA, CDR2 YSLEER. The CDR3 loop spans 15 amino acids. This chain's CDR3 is CASSPPTGERDTQYF. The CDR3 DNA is TGCGCCAGCAGCCCACCGACGGGGGAGAGGGATACGCAGTATTTT.

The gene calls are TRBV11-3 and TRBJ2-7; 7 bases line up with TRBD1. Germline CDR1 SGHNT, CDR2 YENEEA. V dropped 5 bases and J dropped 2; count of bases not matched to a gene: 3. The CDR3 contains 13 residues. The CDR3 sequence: CASSLGTAYEQYF. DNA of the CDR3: TGTGCCAGCAGCCTGGGGACAGCCTACGAGCAGTACTTC.

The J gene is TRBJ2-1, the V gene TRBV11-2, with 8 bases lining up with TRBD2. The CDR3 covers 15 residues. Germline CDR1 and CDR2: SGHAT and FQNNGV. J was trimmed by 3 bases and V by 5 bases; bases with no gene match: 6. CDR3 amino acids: CASSLGRGVYNEQFF. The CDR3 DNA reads TGTGCCAGCAGCCTAGGGCGGGGGGTCTACAATGAGCAGTTCTTC.

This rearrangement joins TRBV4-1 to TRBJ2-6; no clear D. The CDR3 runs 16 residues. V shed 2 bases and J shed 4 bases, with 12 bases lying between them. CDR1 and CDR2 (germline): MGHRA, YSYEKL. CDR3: CASSQLGVAGANVLTF. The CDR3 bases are TGCGCCAGCAGCCAACTTGGCGTAGCCGGGGCCAACGTCCTGACTTTC.

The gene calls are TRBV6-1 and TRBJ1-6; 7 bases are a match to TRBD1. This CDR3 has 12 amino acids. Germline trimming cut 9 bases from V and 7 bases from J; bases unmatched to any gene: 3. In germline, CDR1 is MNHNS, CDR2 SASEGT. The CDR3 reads CASTQGNSPLHF. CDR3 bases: TGTGCCAGTACACAGGGGAATTCACCCCTCCACTTT.

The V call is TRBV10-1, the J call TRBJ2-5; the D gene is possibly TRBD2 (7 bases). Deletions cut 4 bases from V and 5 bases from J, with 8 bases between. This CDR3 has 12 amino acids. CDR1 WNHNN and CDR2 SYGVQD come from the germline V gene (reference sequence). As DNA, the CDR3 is TGCGCCAGCAGTGCGGGGGGCGAGACCCAGTACTTC. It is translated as CASSAGGETQYF.

The chain's CDR3 is CASSQAGGNEQFF. CDR3 in DNA: TGCGCCAGCAGCCAAGCCGGAGGCAATGAGCAGTTCTTC. The chain carries TRBV4-3 and TRBJ2-1; tentatively, D is TRBD2 (5 bases). Germline loops: CDR1 LGHNA, CDR2 YSLEER. The V end was cut by 1 base, the J end by 6 bases, with 7 bases between. The CDR3 spans 13 residues.

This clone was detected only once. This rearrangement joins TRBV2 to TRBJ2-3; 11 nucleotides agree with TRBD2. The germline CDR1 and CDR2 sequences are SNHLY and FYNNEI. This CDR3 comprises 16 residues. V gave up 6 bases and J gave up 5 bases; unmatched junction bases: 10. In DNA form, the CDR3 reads TGTGCCAGCAGCCAGGGACTAGCGGAGATGGTAGATACGCAGTATTTT. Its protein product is CASSQGLAEMVDTQYF.

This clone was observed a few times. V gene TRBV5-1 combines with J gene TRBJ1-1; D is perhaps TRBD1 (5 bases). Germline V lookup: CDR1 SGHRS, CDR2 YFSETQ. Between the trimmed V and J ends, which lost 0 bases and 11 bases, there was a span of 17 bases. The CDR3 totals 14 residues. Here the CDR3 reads CASSLVVGEAEAFF. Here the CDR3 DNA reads TGCGCCAGCAGCTTGGTGGTAGGGGAGGCGGAGGCTTTCTTT.